This TCR beta chain was obtained from a study of blood T cell repertoires in COVID-19. Study-wide background: Acute-phase and convalescent COVID-19 samples originated in the United States, Italy and Spain.

Those enrolled, adults aged about 18 to 89 years, came from 25 or so US areas. Two negative PCRs, clearance, or symptom resolution had been documented for recovered Cohort 3 donors. In the original workflow: Researchers report that nucleated cell counts were estimated from reference gene primer amplification. The assay was immunoSEQ multiplex PCR, and TCRdb's table has in-frame clones only and misses some. The D gene and trimming were derived from the DNA, and the V and J assignments and clone size from that table. The sample shows about 380,000 clones, about 88% of them seen only once. The material sequenced was PBMCs or T cells enriched from blood (not recorded which). This TCR was sampled from a woman in her 30s who had recovered from COVID-19.

As DNA, the CDR3 is TGTGCCAGCAGACGAACAGGGTTGACCGAGCAGTACTTC. Encoded protein: CASRRTGLTEQYF. The rearrangement links TRBV2 to TRBJ2-7; TRBD1 is a possible D gene (6 bases). Per the germline V gene, CDR1 is SNHLY and CDR2 is FYNNEI. Trimming cost V 6 bases and J 6 bases, with 15 bases left between them. The CDR3 spans 13 residues.